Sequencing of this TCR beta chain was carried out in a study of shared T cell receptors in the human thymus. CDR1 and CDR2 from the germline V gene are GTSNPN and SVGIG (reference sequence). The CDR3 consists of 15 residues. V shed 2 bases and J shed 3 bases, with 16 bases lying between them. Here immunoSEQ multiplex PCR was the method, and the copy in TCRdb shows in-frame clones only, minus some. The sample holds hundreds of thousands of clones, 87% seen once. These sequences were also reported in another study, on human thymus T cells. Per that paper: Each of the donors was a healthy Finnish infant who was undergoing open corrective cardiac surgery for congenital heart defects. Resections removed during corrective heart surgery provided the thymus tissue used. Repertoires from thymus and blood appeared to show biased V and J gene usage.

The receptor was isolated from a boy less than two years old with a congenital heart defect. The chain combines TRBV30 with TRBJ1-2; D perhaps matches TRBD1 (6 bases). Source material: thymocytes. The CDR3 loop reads CAWSSPRDTDYGYTF. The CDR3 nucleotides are TGTGCCTGGAGTTCACCTCGGGACACCGACTATGGCTACACCTTC.